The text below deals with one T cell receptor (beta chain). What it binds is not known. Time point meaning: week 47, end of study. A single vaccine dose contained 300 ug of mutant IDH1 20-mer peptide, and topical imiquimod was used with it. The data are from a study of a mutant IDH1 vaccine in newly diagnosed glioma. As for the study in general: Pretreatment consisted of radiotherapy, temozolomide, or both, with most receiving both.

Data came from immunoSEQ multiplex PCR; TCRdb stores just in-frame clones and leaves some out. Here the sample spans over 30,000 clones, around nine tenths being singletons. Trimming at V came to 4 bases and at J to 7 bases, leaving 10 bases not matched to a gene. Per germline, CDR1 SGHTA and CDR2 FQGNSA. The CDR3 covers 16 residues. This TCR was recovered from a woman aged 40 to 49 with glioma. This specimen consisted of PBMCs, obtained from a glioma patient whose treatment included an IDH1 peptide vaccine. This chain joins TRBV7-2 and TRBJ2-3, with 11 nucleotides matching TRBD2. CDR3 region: CASSSTSGTMRNTQYF. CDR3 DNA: TGTGCCAGCAGCTCGACTAGCGGGACAATGCGGAATACGCAGTATTTT.